Below, 24 T cell receptor beta chains from the same sample are listed, as sequenced in a study of T cell repertoires in cytomegalovirus infection. Each CDR3 protein is one row after TCRdb ran MiXCR on the reads. In the table there are roughly 280,000 distinct CDR3 sequences, roughly 10% of which are singletons. Material for sequencing was PBMCs. These receptors all come from a human donor in good health (CMV status not recorded). Some clones in this sample may be carry-over from other donors' samples.

This clonotype was seen many times. The J gene is TRBJ2-5, the V gene TRBV7-2, with no clear D. Germline CDR1 SGHTA, CDR2 FQGNSA. V shed 3 bases and J shed 3 bases, with 8 bases lying between them. The CDR3 length is 13 residues. CDR3 bases: TGTGCCAGCAGCTTTTATAGGGAAGAGACCCAGTACTTC. Translated, it gives CASSFYREETQYF.

V and J are TRBV5-6 and TRBJ2-3; the match to TRBD2 covers 7 bases. Germline trimming cut 0 bases from V and 4 bases from J; bases unmatched to any gene: 5. Germline CDR1 and CDR2: SGHDT and YYEEEE. The CDR3 totals 15 residues. For the CDR3, the DNA is TGTGCCAGCAGCTTGGCGGGAGGCCGGGCAGATACGCAGTATTTT. Translation gives CASSLAGGRADTQYF. The full variable domain, rest sourced from reference TRBV5-6 and TRBJ2-3, is DAGVTQSPTHLIKTRGQQVTLRCSPKSGHDTVSWYQQALGQGPQFIFQYYEEEERQRGNFPDRFSGHQFPNYSSELNVNALLLGDSALYLCASSLAGGRADTQYFGPGTRLTVL.

This clonotype was recorded at least ten times. The chain couples TRBV12-3 or TRBV12-4 to TRBJ2-3; TRBD1 aligns across 12 bases. The V gene end was trimmed by 6 bases and the J gene end by 1 base; junction bases not matched to a gene: 8. This CDR3 region has 17 residues. The CDR3 DNA reads TGTGCCAGCAGCCCTACCGGGACAGGGGGCGGCACAGATACGCAGTATTTT. Its translation is CASSPTGTGGGTDTQYF.

This clonotype was seen more than once but under ten times. This chain uses TRBV15 with TRBJ2-7; D perhaps matches TRBD2 (7 bases). The germline CDR1 and CDR2 sequences are LNHNV and YYDKDF (reference sequence). V dropped 0 bases and J dropped 6 bases, with 18 bases sitting between them. This CDR3 has 16 residues. The CDR3 spells CATSRDVGGPLREQYF. DNA of the CDR3: TGTGCCACCAGCAGAGATGTCGGGGGGCCGTTACGCGAGCAGTACTTC. Looking up the rest from reference TRBV15 and TRBJ2-7 gives the full variable domain: DAMVIQNPRYQVTQFGKPVTLSCSQTLNHNVMYWYQQKSSQAPKLLFHYYDKDFNNEADTPDNFQSRRPNTSFCFLDIRSPGLGDTAMYLCATSRDVGGPLREQYFGPGTRLTVT.

In its sample, this clonotype was seen many times. V usage is TRBV10-3 and J usage is TRBJ1-2; D remains ambiguous. Germline assignment: CDR1 ENHRY and CDR2 SYGVKD. Trimming cost V 4 bases and J 0 bases, with 3 bases left between them. The CDR3 sequence is 12 residues long. The CDR3 loop is CAISAANYGYTF. The DNA of the CDR3 is TGTGCCATCAGTGCAGCTAACTATGGCTACACCTTC.

This chain connects TRBV12-3 or TRBV12-4 to TRBJ2-7; D possibly uses TRBD1 or TRBD2 (6 bases each). Trimming shortened V by 2 bases and J by 6 bases, and 14 bases separated the two germline ends. CDR3 length: 14 residues. CDR3 sequence (DNA): TGTGCCAGCAGTTTAAGTCTCGGAGGGGGCGAGCAGTACTTC. Translation: CASSLSLGGGEQYF.

The chain carries TRBV27 and TRBJ2-3; D might be TRBD2 (6 bases). V lost 7 bases, J lost 2 bases, and 19 bases lay in between. This CDR3 has 16 amino acids. Germline V gene lookup returns CDR1 MNHEY and CDR2 SMNVEV (reference sequence). CDR3 nucleotide sequence: TGTGCCAGCACCCGCGGGGACGGATGGAACACAGATACGCAGTATTTT. Its protein is CASTRGDGWNTDTQYF.

This clonotype was detected only a few times. The chain employs TRBV20-1 and TRBJ1-1; D unclear. Trimming removed 6 bases from V and 2 bases from J, with 13 bases in between. The CDR3 covers 13 residues. CDR1 and CDR2 from the germline V gene are DFQATT and SNEGSKA (reference sequence). The CDR3 sequence is CSARGEVNTEAFF. The DNA for the CDR3 is TGCAGTGCCCGTGGCGAGGTCAACACTGAAGCTTTCTTT.

This clonotype was seen at least ten times. The rearrangement joins TRBV11-2 to TRBJ1-1, with 7 bases that match TRBD1. This CDR3 spans 15 amino acids. In germline, CDR1 is SGHAT, CDR2 FQNNGV. The ends lost 5 bases at V and 6 bases at J; junction bases unmatched: 12. CDR3 residues: CASSTQQTGSAEAFF. The CDR3 coding sequence is TGTGCCAGCAGCACACAACAGACAGGGAGCGCTGAAGCTTTCTTT.

The sample holds many counts of this clonotype. V gene TRBV5-6 combines with J gene TRBJ1-5; D may be TRBD1 (5 bases). Germline CDR1 SGHDT, CDR2 YYEEEE. V lost 4 bases to trimming and J lost 2 bases, with 16 bases between them. The CDR3 spans 16 residues. CDR3 sequence (DNA): TGTGCCAGCAGCCCCTGGGACGTCGTCGGCAATCAGCCCCAGCATTTT. This gives the protein CASSPWDVVGNQPQHF.

CDR3 sequence (DNA): TGCAGTGCTAGAGTACAGCTTAACTATGGCTACACCTTC. Amino acid sequence: CSARVQLNYGYTF. This rearrangement joins TRBV20-1 to TRBJ1-2; D is uncertain. The CDR3 has 13 amino acids. The V gene's germline CDR1 is DFQATT and CDR2 SNEGSKA (reference sequence). V gave up 1 base and J gave up 1 base, with 7 bases separating them.

CDR3 amino acids: CASSLRVPGALHF. For the CDR3, the DNA is TGTGCCAGCAGCCTCCGGGTCCCGGGAGCCCTCCACTTT. The rearrangement links TRBV11-2 to TRBJ1-6; the D is unclear. This CDR3 is built from 13 residues. Germline V lookup: CDR1 SGHAT, CDR2 FQNNGV. V lost 5 bases and J 14 bases, leaving 16 bases between the germline ends.

This chain uses TRBV4-3 with TRBJ1-2; D is uncertain. V gave up 0 bases and J gave up 4 bases, with 12 bases separating them. There are 15 residues in the CDR3. Germline CDR1 and CDR2: LGHNA and YSLEER. This CDR3 reads CASSQDGVRSYGYTF. The CDR3 DNA reads as TGCGCCAGCAGCCAAGATGGTGTTCGCAGCTATGGCTACACCTTC.

This clonotype was seen many times. V and J are TRBV7-3 and TRBJ2-2; D possibly corresponds to TRBD2 (5 bases). The V and J ends lost 5 bases and 1 base respectively, with 17 bases between them. Germline values: CDR1 SGHTA, CDR2 FQGTGA. The CDR3 consists of 17 residues. CDR3 residues: CASSPTPDGVNTGELFF. CDR3 DNA sequence: TGTGCCAGCAGCCCTACGCCTGACGGGGTGAACACCGGGGAGCTGTTTTTT.

This clonotype came up many times. CDR3 bases: TGTGCCAGCAGTCCCGGACAGGTGGCGACACCCCTCCACTTT. This translates into CASSPGQVATPLHF. V gene TRBV12-3 or TRBV12-4 combines with J gene TRBJ1-6, with 7 bases matching TRBD1. Trimming removed 5 bases from V and 11 bases from J; junction bases left unmatched: 9. This CDR3 comprises 14 residues.

The chain joins TRBV10-2 to TRBJ2-5, with TRBD2 matching over 8 bases. There are 16 residues in the CDR3. The ends lost 4 bases at V and 5 bases at J; junction bases unmatched: 12. Germline values: CDR1 WSHSY, CDR2 SAAADI. CDR3 residues: CASSVPKSGTRETQYF. DNA of the CDR3: TGCGCCAGCAGTGTCCCGAAAAGCGGGACTAGGGAGACCCAGTACTTC.

The chain recombines TRBV12-3 or TRBV12-4 with TRBJ1-5; D gene unclear. The V end was cut by 2 bases, the J end by 2 bases, with 13 bases between. This CDR3 spans 16 amino acids. CDR3 sequence reads: CASSLSTFEGNQPQHF. CDR3 nucleotide sequence: TGTGCCAGCAGTTTATCGACCTTCGAAGGCAATCAGCCCCAGCATTTT.

Ten or more counts support this clonotype. The chain carries TRBV29-1 and TRBJ2-6; D not resolved. The CDR3 has 12 residues. V lost 8 bases, J lost 2 bases, and 7 bases lay in between. From germline, CDR1 is SQVTM and CDR2 ANQGSEA. The CDR3 bases are TGCAGCTGCTCCACTGGGGCCAACGTCCTGACTTTC. Protein sequence: CSCSTGANVLTF. Looking up the rest from reference TRBV29-1 and TRBJ2-6 gives the full variable domain: SAVISQKPSRDICQRGTSLTIQCQVDSQVTMMFWYRQQPGQSLTLIATANQGSEATYESGFVIDKFPISRPNLTFSTLTVSNMSPEDSSIYLCSCSTGANVLTFGAGSRLTVL.

The CDR3 nucleotides read TGTGCCAGTAGCTACAGGGGGCTGGACGGCAATCAGCCCCAGCATTTT. As protein: CASSYRGLDGNQPQHF. The V and J genes are TRBV19 and TRBJ1-5; 9 bases fit TRBD1. Germline CDR1 and CDR2: LNHDA and SQIVND (reference sequence). J gave up 2 bases and V 6 bases, and 8 bases lay outside the gene matches. The CDR3 length is 16 residues.

This clonotype was counted ten times or more. The gene calls are TRBV27 and TRBJ2-3; 9 bases map to TRBD2. Losses at the gene ends were 2 bases for V and 4 bases for J; bases not matched to a gene: 4. This CDR3 spans 15 amino acids. Germline assignment: CDR1 MNHEY and CDR2 SMNVEV (reference sequence). CDR3 nucleotide sequence: TGTGCCAGCAGTTTAGCGGGAGGGCCCTCAGATACGCAGTATTTT. Translating gives CASSLAGGPSDTQYF.

At least ten counts were recorded for this clonotype. The rearrangement links TRBV7-2 to TRBJ2-1; D unresolved. CDR3 length: 14 amino acids. Germline V gene lookup returns CDR1 SGHTA and CDR2 FQGNSA. Trimming took off 2 bases at V and 8 bases at J, with 13 bases between the two ends. CDR3 nucleotides: TGTGCCAGCAGCTTACTTATTCACAGCGATGAGCAGTTCTTC. Translated, it gives CASSLLIHSDEQFF. Full variable domain (outside the CDR3, taken from reference TRBV7-2 and TRBJ2-1): GAGVSQSPSNKVTEKGKDVELRCDPISGHTALYWYRQSLGQGLEFLIYFQGNSAPDKSGLPSDRFSAERTGGSVSTLTIQRTQQEDSAVYLCASSLLIHSDEQFFGPGTRLTVL.

This clonotype was observed at least ten times. The chain employs TRBV20-1 and TRBJ2-3; D gene uncertain. The V end lost 1 base, the J end lost 2 bases, and 7 bases lay between the germline ends. Germline CDR1 is DFQATT and CDR2 is SNEGSKA (reference sequence). The CDR3 loop spans 13 amino acids. CDR3 sequence reads: CSARGTYTDTQYF. CDR3 coding DNA: TGCAGTGCTAGAGGGACCTACACAGATACGCAGTATTTT.

CDR3 nucleotide sequence: TGCAGTGCTAGAAGACAGGGTGTACTAGGTGAAAAACTGTTTTTT. It codes for CSARRQGVLGEKLFF. The V and J genes are TRBV20-1 and TRBJ1-4; 7 bases are shared with TRBD1. Germline-derived CDR1 and CDR2 are DFQATT and SNEGSKA (reference sequence). The CDR3 is made up of 15 amino acids. V was clipped by 2 bases and J by 7 bases; unmatched bases: 10.

This clonotype was seen at least ten times. The genes are TRBV6-1 and TRBJ2-1, with 8 positions matching TRBD2. V shed 7 bases, J shed 6 bases, and the junction held 14 bases outside the gene matches. The CDR3 consists of 16 residues. Per germline, CDR1 MNHNS and CDR2 SASEGT. CDR3 sequence reads: CASTQGAGVYSNEQFF. In DNA, the CDR3 is TGTGCCAGCACTCAGGGAGCGGGAGTGTATAGCAATGAGCAGTTCTTC.